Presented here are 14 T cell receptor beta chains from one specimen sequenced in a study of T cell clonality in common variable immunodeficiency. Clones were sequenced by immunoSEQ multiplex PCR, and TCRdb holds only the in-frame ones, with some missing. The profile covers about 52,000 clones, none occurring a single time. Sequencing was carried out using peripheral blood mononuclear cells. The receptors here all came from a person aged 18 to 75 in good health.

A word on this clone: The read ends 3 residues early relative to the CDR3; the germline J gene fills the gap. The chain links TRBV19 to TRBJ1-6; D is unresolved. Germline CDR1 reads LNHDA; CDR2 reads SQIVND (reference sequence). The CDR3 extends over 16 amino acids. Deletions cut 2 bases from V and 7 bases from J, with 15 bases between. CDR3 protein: CASSISWRYKNSPLHF. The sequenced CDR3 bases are TGTGCCAGTAGTATATCGTGGCGGTATAAGAATTCACCC.

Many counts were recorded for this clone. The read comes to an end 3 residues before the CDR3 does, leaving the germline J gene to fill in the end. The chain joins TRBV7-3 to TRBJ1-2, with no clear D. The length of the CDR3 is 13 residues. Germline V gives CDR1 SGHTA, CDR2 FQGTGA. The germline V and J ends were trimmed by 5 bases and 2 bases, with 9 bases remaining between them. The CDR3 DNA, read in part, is TGTGCCAGCAGCCTCCAGAGAAACTATGGC. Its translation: CASSLQRNYG. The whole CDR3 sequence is CASSLQRNYGYTF.

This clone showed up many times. The CDR3 region is CASSVTGTVNTGELFF. CDR3 DNA, as far as it was read: TGTGCCAGCAGCGTTACTGGGACAGTCAACACCGGGGAG. The chain uses TRBV9 and TRBJ2-2; 7 bases map to TRBD1. The read comes to an end 3 residues before the CDR3 does, leaving the germline J gene to fill in the end. Trimming removed 2 bases from V and 2 bases from J; junction bases left unmatched: 6. The length of the CDR3 is 16 residues. Germline V gene sequence: CDR1 SGDLS, CDR2 YYNGEE.

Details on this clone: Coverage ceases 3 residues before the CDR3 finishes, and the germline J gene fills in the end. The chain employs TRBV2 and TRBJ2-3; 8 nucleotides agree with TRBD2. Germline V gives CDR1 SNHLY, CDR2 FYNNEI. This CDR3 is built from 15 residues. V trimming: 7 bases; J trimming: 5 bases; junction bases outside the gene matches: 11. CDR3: CASNSASGPKDTQYF. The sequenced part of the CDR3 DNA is TGTGCCAGCAATTCGGCTAGCGGGCCAAAAGATACG.

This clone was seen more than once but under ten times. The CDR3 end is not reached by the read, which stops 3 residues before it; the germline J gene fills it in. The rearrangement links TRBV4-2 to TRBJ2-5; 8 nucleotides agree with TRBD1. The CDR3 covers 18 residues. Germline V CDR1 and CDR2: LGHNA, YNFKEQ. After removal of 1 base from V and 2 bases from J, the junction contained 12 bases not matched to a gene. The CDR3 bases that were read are TGTGCCAGCAGCCAAGCGGTGGTAGGGACAGGAACACAAGAGACC. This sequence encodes CASSQAVVGTGTQET. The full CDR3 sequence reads CASSQAVVGTGTQETQYF.

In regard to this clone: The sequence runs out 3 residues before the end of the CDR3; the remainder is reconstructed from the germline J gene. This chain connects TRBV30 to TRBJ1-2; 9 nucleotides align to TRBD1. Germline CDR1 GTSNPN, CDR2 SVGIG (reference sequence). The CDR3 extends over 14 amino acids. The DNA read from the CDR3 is TGTGCCTGGAGTAAAACAGGGGGCGCAGATACC. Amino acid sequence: CAWSKTGGADT. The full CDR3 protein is CAWSKTGGADTYTF.

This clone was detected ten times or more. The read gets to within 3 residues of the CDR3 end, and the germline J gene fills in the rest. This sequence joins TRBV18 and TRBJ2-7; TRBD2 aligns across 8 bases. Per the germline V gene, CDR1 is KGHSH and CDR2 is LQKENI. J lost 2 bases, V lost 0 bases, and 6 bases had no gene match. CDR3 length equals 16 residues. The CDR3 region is CASSPPNGGGTYEQYF. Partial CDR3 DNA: TGTGCCAGCTCACCACCTAACGGCGGGGGGACCTACGAG.

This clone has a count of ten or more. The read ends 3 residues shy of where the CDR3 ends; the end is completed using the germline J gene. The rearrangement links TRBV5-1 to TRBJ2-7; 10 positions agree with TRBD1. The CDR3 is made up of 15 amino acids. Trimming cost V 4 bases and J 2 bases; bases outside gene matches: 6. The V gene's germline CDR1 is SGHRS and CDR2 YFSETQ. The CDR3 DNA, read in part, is TGCGCCAGCAGCCCACTGGGACAGGGGACCTACGAG. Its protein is CASSPLGQGTYE. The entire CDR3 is CASSPLGQGTYEQYF.

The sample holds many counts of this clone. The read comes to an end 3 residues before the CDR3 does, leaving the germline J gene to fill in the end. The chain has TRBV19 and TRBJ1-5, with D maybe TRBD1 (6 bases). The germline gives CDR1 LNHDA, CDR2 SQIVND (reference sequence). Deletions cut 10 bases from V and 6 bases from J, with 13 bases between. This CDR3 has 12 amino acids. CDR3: CATQGGGQPQHF. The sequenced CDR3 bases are TGTGCCACCCAAGGGGGGGGTCAGCCC.

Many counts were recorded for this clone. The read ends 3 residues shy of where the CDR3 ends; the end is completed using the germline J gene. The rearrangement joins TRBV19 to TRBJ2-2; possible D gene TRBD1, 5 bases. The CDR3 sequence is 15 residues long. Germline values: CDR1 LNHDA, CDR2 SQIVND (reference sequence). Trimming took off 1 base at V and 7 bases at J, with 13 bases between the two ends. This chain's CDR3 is CASSIVGHTIGELFF. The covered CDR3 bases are TGTGCCAGTAGTATAGTAGGACACACGATCGGGGAG.

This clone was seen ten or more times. Incomplete CDR3 DNA: TGTGCCTCCAATAGGGTACAAGGCACAGATACG. Protein product: CASNRVQGTDT. The complete CDR3 sequence is CASNRVQGTDTQYF. The chain carries TRBV30 and TRBJ2-3; D unresolved. The CDR3 is cut off 3 residues early in the read; its end comes from the germline J gene. V was shortened by 7 bases and J by 1 base, with 15 bases between the two germline ends. This CDR3 has 14 residues. Germline values: CDR1 GTSNPN, CDR2 SVGIG (reference sequence).

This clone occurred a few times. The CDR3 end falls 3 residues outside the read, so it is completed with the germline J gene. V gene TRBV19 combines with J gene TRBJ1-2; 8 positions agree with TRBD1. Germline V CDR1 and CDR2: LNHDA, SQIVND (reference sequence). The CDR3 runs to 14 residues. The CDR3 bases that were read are TGTGCCAGTACTCGGACAGGGCAGGGACGGGGC. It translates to CASTRTGQGRG. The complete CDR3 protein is CASTRTGQGRGYTF.

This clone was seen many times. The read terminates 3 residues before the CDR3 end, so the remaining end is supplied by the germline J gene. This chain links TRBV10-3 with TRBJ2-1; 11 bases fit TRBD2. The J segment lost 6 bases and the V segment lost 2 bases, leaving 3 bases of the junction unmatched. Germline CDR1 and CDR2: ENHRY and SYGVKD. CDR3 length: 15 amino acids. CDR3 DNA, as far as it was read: TGTGCCATCAGTGAGGTTGGGACTAGCGGCAATGAG. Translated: CAISEVGTSGNE. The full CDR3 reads CAISEVGTSGNEQFF.

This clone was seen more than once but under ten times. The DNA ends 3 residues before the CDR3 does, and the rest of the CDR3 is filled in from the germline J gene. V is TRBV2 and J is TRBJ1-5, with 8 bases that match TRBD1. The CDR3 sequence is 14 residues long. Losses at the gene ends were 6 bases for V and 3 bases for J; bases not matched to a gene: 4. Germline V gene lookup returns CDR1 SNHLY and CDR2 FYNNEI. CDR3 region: CASRKTGVNQPQHF. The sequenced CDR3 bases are TGTGCCAGCAGAAAGACAGGGGTCAATCAGCCC.